This T cell receptor beta chain appears in the sequencing data of a study of blood T cell repertoires in COVID-19. Study details: Sites in the United States, Italy and Spain provided acute and convalescent COVID-19 samples. Sample material is recorded as cDNA or gDNA derived from T cells, B-cell-depleted T cells, or PBMCs.

Original processing notes: Counts of nucleated cells, estimated from reference gene primer amplification, were obtained. This table comes from immunoSEQ multiplex PCR, and its TCRdb copy is limited to in-frame clones, with some not included. V, J and clone size were drawn from that table, and D and trimming were deduced from the DNA. The table has about 200,000 clones, 80% to 90% seen once; the top ten hold roughly 4.5%. V shed 5 bases and J 3 bases; nucleotides not matched to a gene: 3. The CDR3 has 15 residues. CDR1 SGHAT and CDR2 FQDESV come from the germline V gene (reference sequence). The sequenced sample consisted of peripheral blood. The receptor was derived from a man aged 45 to 65 with acute or convalescent COVID-19. The chain couples TRBV11-1 to TRBJ2-6, with 8 positions matching TRBD1. CDR3 in DNA: TGTGCCAGCAGCCAGGGGGCGCTTGGGGCCAACGTCCTGACTTTC. It yields the protein CASSQGALGANVLTF.